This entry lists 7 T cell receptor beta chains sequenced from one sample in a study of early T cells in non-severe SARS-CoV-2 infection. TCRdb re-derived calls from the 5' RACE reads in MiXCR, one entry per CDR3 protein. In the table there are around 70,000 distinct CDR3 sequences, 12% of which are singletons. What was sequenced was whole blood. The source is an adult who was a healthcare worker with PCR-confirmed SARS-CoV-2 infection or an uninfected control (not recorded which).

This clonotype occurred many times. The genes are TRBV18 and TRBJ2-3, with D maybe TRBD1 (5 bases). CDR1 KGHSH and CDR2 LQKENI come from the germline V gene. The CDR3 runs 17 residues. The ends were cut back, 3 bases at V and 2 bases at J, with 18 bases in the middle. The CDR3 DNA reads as TGTGCCAGCTCACCGGCCCTTCTCCAGGGTTACACAGATACGCAGTATTTT. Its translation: CASSPALLQGYTDTQYF.

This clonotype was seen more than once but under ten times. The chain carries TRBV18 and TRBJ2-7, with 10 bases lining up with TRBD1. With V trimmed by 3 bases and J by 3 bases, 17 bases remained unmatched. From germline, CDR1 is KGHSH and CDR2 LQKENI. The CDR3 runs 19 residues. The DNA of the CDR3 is TGTGCCAGCTCACCTCTTCCCTTGGGACAGGGGAGGAAAATCTACGAGCAGTACTTC. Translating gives CASSPLPLGQGRKIYEQYF.

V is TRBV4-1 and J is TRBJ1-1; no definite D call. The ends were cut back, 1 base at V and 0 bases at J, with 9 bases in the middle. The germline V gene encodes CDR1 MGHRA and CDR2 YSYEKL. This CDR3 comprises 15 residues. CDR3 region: CASSQVPGVNTEAFF. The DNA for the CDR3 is TGCGCCAGCAGCCAAGTGCCGGGAGTGAACACTGAAGCTTTCTTT.

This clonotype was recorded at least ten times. The CDR3 nucleotides read TGTGCCAGCAGCTCCTGGGGACTAGCGGGAGGGCCTACGCAAGAGACCCAGTACTTC. Protein product: CASSSWGLAGGPTQETQYF. This rearrangement joins TRBV3-1 to TRBJ2-5, with 16 bases lining up with TRBD2. J gave up 2 bases and V 5 bases, and 11 bases lay outside the gene matches. The CDR3 sequence is 19 residues long. The germline V gene encodes CDR1 LGHDT and CDR2 YNNKEL (reference sequence).

The CDR3 region is CASSESRAPDTDTQYF. The CDR3, as DNA: TGCGCCAGCAGTGAGTCTAGAGCGCCCGACACAGATACGCAGTATTTT. This chain joins TRBV10-1 and TRBJ2-3; D gene unclear. The CDR3 loop spans 16 amino acids. With 0 bases removed from V and 2 bases from J, the gap between germline ends came to 12 bases. Germline V lookup: CDR1 WNHNN, CDR2 SYGVQD (reference sequence).

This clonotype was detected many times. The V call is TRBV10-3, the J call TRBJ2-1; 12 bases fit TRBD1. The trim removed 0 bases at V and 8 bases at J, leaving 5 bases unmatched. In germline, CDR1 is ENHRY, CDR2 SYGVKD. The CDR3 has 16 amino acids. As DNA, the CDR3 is TGTGCCATCAGTGAGTCGGGACAGGGGGCTGGGTATGAGCAGTTCTTC. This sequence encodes CAISESGQGAGYEQFF.

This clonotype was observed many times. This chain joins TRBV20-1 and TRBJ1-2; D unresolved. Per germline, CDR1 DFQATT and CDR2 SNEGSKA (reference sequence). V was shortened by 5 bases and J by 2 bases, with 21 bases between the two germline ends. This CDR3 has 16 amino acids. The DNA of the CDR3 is TGCAGTGCTTCCCCCGAGGGAGGTCGGAGAAACTATGGCTACACCTTC. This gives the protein CSASPEGGRRNYGYTF.